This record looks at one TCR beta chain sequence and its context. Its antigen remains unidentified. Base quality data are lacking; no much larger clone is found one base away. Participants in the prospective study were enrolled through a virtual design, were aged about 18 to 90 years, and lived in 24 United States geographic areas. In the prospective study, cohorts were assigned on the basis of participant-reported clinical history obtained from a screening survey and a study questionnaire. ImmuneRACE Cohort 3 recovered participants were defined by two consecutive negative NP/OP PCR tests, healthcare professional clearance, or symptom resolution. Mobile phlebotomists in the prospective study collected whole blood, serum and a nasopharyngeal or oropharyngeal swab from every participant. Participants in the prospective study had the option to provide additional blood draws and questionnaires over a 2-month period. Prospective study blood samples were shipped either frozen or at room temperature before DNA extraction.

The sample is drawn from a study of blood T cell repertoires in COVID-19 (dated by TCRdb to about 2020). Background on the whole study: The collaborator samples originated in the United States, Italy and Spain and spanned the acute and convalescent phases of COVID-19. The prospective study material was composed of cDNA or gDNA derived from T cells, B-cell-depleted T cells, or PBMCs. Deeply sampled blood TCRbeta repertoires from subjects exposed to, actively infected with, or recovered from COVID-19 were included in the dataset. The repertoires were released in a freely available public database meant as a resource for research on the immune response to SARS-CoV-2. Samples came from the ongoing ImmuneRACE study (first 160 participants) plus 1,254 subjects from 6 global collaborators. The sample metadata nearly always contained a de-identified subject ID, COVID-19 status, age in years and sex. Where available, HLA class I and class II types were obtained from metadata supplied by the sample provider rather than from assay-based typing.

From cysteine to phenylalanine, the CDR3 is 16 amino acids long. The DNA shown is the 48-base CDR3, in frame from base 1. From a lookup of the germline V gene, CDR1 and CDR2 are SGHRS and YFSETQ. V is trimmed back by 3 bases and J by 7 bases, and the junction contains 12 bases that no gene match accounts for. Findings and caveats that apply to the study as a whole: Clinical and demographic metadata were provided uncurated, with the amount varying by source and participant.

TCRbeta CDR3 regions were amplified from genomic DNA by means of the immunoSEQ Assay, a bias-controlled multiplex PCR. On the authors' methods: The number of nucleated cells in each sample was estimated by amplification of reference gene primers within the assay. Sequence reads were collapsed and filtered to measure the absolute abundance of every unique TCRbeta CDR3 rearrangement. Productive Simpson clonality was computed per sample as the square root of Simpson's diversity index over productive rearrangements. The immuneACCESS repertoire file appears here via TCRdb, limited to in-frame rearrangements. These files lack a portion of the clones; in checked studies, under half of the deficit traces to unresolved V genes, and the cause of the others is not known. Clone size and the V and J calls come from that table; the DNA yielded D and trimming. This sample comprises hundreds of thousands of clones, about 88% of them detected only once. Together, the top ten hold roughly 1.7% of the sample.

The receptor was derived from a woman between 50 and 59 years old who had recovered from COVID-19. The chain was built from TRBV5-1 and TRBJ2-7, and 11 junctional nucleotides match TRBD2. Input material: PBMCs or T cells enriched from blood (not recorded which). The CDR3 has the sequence CASSSSGLAGSREQYF. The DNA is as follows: TGCGCCAGCAGCTCCTCTGGACTAGCGGGTTCTAGGGAGCAGTACTTC.